These 24 T cell receptor beta chains were all obtained from the same sample, sequenced in a study of blood T cell repertoires in COVID-19. Profiling relied on immunoSEQ multiplex PCR, and the TCRdb table lists in-frame clones only, not all of them. The repertoire holds 65,000 or so clones, with approximately 78% as singletons. Sequencing input: peripheral blood. The receptors here all came from a man of 80 years or more with acute or convalescent COVID-19.

This chain uses TRBV2 with TRBJ2-7, with D tentatively TRBD1 (5 bases). Between the trimmed V and J ends, which lost 3 bases and 5 bases, there was a span of 11 bases. This CDR3 region has 13 residues. The germline gives CDR1 SNHLY, CDR2 FYNNEI. The chain's CDR3 is CASSDSGFDEQYF. The CDR3 coding sequence is TGTGCCAGCAGTGATTCAGGGTTCGACGAGCAGTACTTC.

V usage is TRBV5-5 and J usage is TRBJ1-2; D not resolved. V was trimmed by 4 bases and J by 8 bases, leaving 12 bases between them. The CDR3 has 12 amino acids. Per germline, CDR1 SGHKS and CDR2 YYEKEE (reference sequence). The CDR3 DNA follows: TGTGCCAGCAGCCAGGACTATTGGGGCTACACCTTC. Translating gives CASSQDYWGYTF.

The chain carries TRBV3-1 (or the pseudogene TRBV3-2) and TRBJ1-2; D is unresolved. This CDR3 has 15 amino acids. Germline assignment: CDR1 LGHDT and CDR2 YNNKEL (reference sequence). V gave up 1 base and J gave up 5 bases, with 14 bases separating them. CDR3 amino acids: CASSQGGGRAYGYTF. The CDR3 DNA is TGTGCCAGCAGCCAAGGGGGAGGTCGGGCGTATGGCTACACCTTC.

The rearrangement uses TRBV27 and TRBJ1-6, with 8 bases that match TRBD1. Germline trimming cut 6 bases from V and 5 bases from J; bases unmatched to any gene: 18. Germline CDR1 and CDR2: MNHEY and SMNVEV (reference sequence). This CDR3 is 19 amino acids long. The CDR3 here is CASSSGFRDRKFDNSPLHF. The CDR3 nucleotides read TGTGCCAGCAGCTCGGGGTTTCGGGACAGGAAGTTTGATAATTCACCCCTCCACTTT.

The V gene is TRBV2, the J gene TRBJ1-5; 9 positions match TRBD1. Germline V gene data show CDR1 as SNHLY and CDR2 as FYNNEI. The V segment lost 8 bases and the J segment 2 bases; nucleotides outside the gene matches: 19. The length of the CDR3 is 19 residues. CDR3 sequence: CASGYPGQGPVTGNQPQHF. The DNA of the CDR3 is TGTGCCAGCGGGTACCCGGGACAGGGACCAGTAACAGGCAATCAGCCCCAGCATTTT.

The V and J genes are TRBV7-8 and TRBJ2-5; D is unclear. The CDR3 has 12 amino acids. Germline V gene sequence: CDR1 SGHVS, CDR2 FQNEAQ. V lost 8 bases and J lost 2, with 9 bases in between. CDR3 bases: TGTGCCAGCGCGGAATCACAAGAGACCCAGTACTTC. Residues: CASAESQETQYF.

The rearrangement links TRBV19 to TRBJ1-1; D might be TRBD1 (6 bases). With 3 bases removed from V and 4 bases from J, the gap between germline ends came to 21 bases. The CDR3 loop spans 17 amino acids. Germline CDR1 is LNHDA and CDR2 is SQIVND (reference sequence). CDR3 sequence: CASSIPGSARGGTEAFF. CDR3 in DNA: TGTGCCAGTAGTATCCCCGGGTCCGCCAGGGGTGGCACTGAAGCTTTCTTT.

The genes are TRBV11-3 and TRBJ1-2, with D possibly being TRBD1 (5 bases). The CDR3 is made up of 16 amino acids. The V gene lost 0 bases and the J gene lost 4 bases, with 15 bases spanning the gap. CDR1 is SGHNT and CDR2 is YENEEA in the germline V gene. The CDR3 is CASSLEGRGGSYGYTF. CDR3 nucleotide sequence: TGTGCCAGCAGCTTAGAGGGCCGCGGGGGTTCCTATGGCTACACCTTC.

This clone was observed at least ten times. The genes are TRBV7-9 and TRBJ2-2; 7 bases line up with TRBD1. CDR3 length equals 15 residues. Germline lookup yields CDR1 SEHNR and CDR2 FQNEAQ (reference sequence). The trim removed 1 base at V and 1 base at J, leaving 0 bases unmatched. The CDR3 DNA follows: TGTGCCAGCAGCTTAGGGGACAGGAACACCGGGGAGCTGTTTTTT. Its translation: CASSLGDRNTGELFF.

CDR3 nucleotide sequence: TGTGCCAGCAGCTTATTCGGGGGGTCGTACAATGAGCAGTTCTTC. Translation gives CASSLFGGSYNEQFF. The V and J genes are TRBV7-2 and TRBJ2-1, with 7 nucleotides matching TRBD2. CDR1 and CDR2 from the germline V gene are SGHTA and FQGNSA. The CDR3 totals 15 residues. Losses at the gene ends were 2 bases for V and 4 bases for J; bases not matched to a gene: 5.

The chain is built from TRBV11-2 and TRBJ1-1, with D uncertain. This CDR3 has 13 amino acids. Germline CDR1 reads SGHAT; CDR2 reads FQNNGV. The V and J ends lost 1 base and 4 bases respectively, with 7 bases between them. The CDR3 nucleotides are TGTGCCAGCAGCTTAGTTCTCGGCACTGAAGCTTTCTTT. Amino acid sequence: CASSLVLGTEAFF.

The rearrangement links TRBV6-2 or TRBV6-3 to TRBJ2-2; D is unresolved. Trimming removed 3 bases from V and 9 bases from J, with 11 bases in between. Germline V gives CDR1 MNHEY, CDR2 SVGEGT. This CDR3 is built from 13 residues. CDR3 region: CASSYRTGRELFF. The DNA for the CDR3 is TGTGCCAGCAGTTATCGCACGGGTAGGGAGCTGTTTTTT.

The CDR3 DNA is TGTGCCAGCAGCTTACAGGGGGCCGGTAAAGAGACCCAGTACTTC. Translation: CASSLQGAGKETQYF. This chain connects TRBV7-9 to TRBJ2-5; 8 bases are a match to TRBD1. V was pared by 2 bases and J by 3 bases, with 5 bases of the junction left unmatched. The CDR3 is 15 residues long. Looked up from germline, CDR1 is SEHNR and CDR2 is FQNEAQ (reference sequence).

This clone was observed a handful of times. The chain has TRBV5-1 and TRBJ1-2; no clear D. The CDR3 is made up of 15 amino acids. Germline CDR1 SGHRS, CDR2 YFSETQ. V was clipped by 1 base and J by 3 bases, with 13 bases between them. The CDR3 coding sequence is TGCGCCAGCAGCTTGTCTGGGAGAGGAGACTATGGCTACACCTTC. Amino acid sequence: CASSLSGRGDYGYTF.

The genes are TRBV18 and TRBJ1-2; no firm D call. Germline V gives CDR1 KGHSH, CDR2 LQKENI. Trimming pared 3 bases from V and 1 base from J, leaving 18 bases between. The CDR3 contains 17 residues. Here the CDR3 DNA reads TGTGCCAGCTCACCGGGCCCTCCCCCCTTTTTTAACTATGGCTACACCTTC. Translated: CASSPGPPPFFNYGYTF.

The CDR3 is CASSYDSSRSTLHF. For the CDR3, the DNA is TGTGCCAGCAGCTACGACAGCTCCCGGTCCACCCTCCACTTT. The V call is TRBV2, the J call TRBJ1-6; D is perhaps TRBD1 (5 bases). Germline V gene lookup returns CDR1 SNHLY and CDR2 FYNNEI. V lost 6 bases and J lost 14, with 20 bases in between. The CDR3 consists of 14 residues.

The CDR3 DNA sequence: TGTGCCACCAAGGGACAGGGGACGCCTGAAGCTTTCTTT. Protein sequence: CATKGQGTPEAFF. The rearrangement uses TRBV6-5 and TRBJ1-1; 10 bases match TRBD1. Germline V gene sequence: CDR1 MNHEY, CDR2 SVGAGI. V dropped 10 bases and J dropped 6; count of bases not matched to a gene: 8. The CDR3 has 13 residues.

The rearrangement joins TRBV10-3 to TRBJ1-1; 7 nucleotides agree with TRBD1. The CDR3 loop spans 16 amino acids. Germline V gene sequence: CDR1 ENHRY, CDR2 SYGVKD. The J segment lost 7 bases and the V segment lost 0 bases, leaving 11 bases of the junction unmatched. As DNA, the CDR3 is TGTGCCATCAGTGAGTCTGGCAGGGGGGTGTCGGATGAAGCTTTCTTT. The encoded protein is CAISESGRGVSDEAFF.

V and J are TRBV12-1 and TRBJ1-2. TRBV12-1 is a pseudogene segment. This CDR3 has 14 residues. The CDR3 protein is CASSFRGSNYGYTF. The CDR3 nucleotides read TGTGCCAGCAGCTTTCGAGGCTCTAACTATGGCTACACCTTC.

This chain connects TRBV5-4 to TRBJ1-4; 8 bases map to TRBD1. Germline V CDR1 and CDR2: SGHNT, YYREEE (reference sequence). Unmatched junction bases numbered 7, after V lost 4 bases and J lost 8 bases. The CDR3 consists of 14 residues. The CDR3 is CASSTDRDGEKLFF. The CDR3 bases are TGTGCCAGCAGCACGGACAGGGACGGCGAAAAACTGTTTTTT. The complete variable domain, with remaining parts taken from reference TRBV5-4 and TRBJ1-4, reads ETGVTQSPTHLIKTRGQQVTLRCSSQSGHNTVSWYQQALGQGPQFIFQYYREEENGRGNFPPRFSGLQFPNYSSELNVNALELDDSALYLCASSTDRDGEKLFFGSGTQLSVL.

In its sample, this clone was seen a few times. The rearrangement uses TRBV2 and TRBJ1-4, with D uncertain. This CDR3 is 12 amino acids long. Germline V gene data show CDR1 as SNHLY and CDR2 as FYNNEI. Trimming pared 11 bases from V and 8 bases from J, leaving 15 bases between. CDR3 in DNA: TGTGCCGCGGCCGGAGAGGAAGAAAAACTGTTTTTT. Translation: CAAAGEEEKLFF.

V is TRBV19 and J is TRBJ1-2; perhaps TRBD1 as D (6 bases). The CDR3 sequence is 14 residues long. Trimming took off 5 bases at V and 0 bases at J, with 10 bases between the two ends. Germline V gene sequence: CDR1 LNHDA, CDR2 SQIVND (reference sequence). The CDR3 DNA reads TGTGCCAGTAGTGGCCGGACAGCTAACTATGGCTACACCTTC. Amino acid sequence: CASSGRTANYGYTF.

The CDR3 nucleotides are TGTGCCAGCAGTGAAGGGACAGGGGGAAACATTCAGTACTTC. Residues: CASSEGTGGNIQYF. The V gene is TRBV2, the J gene TRBJ2-4, with 10 bases aligning to TRBD1. The CDR3 loop spans 14 amino acids. Germline CDR1 is SNHLY and CDR2 is FYNNEI. V lost 1 base to trimming and J lost 6 bases; unmatched junction nucleotides: 0.

This clone was seen a handful of times. This sequence joins TRBV27 and TRBJ2-3; D possibly corresponds to TRBD2 (5 bases). This CDR3 spans 12 amino acids. Trimming shortened V by 5 bases and J by 10 bases, and 13 bases separated the two germline ends. Germline CDR1 reads MNHEY; CDR2 reads SMNVEV (reference sequence). The CDR3 loop reads CASSGLSMAQYF. CDR3 in DNA: TGTGCCAGCAGTGGACTCTCGATGGCGCAGTATTTT.